This T cell receptor (beta chain) was recovered during a study of blood T cell repertoires in COVID-19. At the level of the study: Samples of COVID-19 (acute and convalescent) were obtained from the United States, Italy and Spain. PBMCs, B-cell-depleted T cells, or T cells were the source of the cDNA or gDNA that made up the material.

This CDR3 has 17 amino acids. CDR1 is SGHTA, CDR2 FQGNSA, per germline. J lost 1 base, V lost 1 base, and 9 bases had no gene match. This clone turned up a few times. In the source study's methods: Amplification of reference gene primers was used by the study to estimate nucleated cell counts. Produced via immunoSEQ multiplex PCR; TCRdb's table is partial and in-frame only. V, J and clone size were drawn from that table, and D and trimming were deduced from the DNA. The sample contains 39,000 or so clones, roughly nine tenths of which appear only once. Sample: peripheral blood. The sequence came from a human donor in a cohort sampled during active COVID-19. The chain recombines TRBV7-2 with TRBJ2-7, with 8 nucleotides matching TRBD2. CDR3 loop: CASSLEFGGALSYEQYF. CDR3 bases: TGTGCCAGCAGCTTAGAATTCGGGGGGGCTCTGTCCTACGAGCAGTACTTC.